This T cell receptor beta chain is drawn from a study of T cell responses to AZD1222 COVID-19 vaccine (dated by TCRdb to the early 2020s). In the study overall: TCR sequencing was performed for 230 to 250 trial participants, of whom some 200 were given two doses of AZD1222 and approximately 25 were given two doses of MenACWY control vaccine. Enrollment into the trials was organized by age into subgroups of 18-55, 56-69 and 70-plus years, and those subgroups contained 148, 28 and 57 TCR-sequenced participants, respectively. Findings and caveats that apply to the study as a whole: Participants were mostly white British, with more females than males. The authors suggested clonal diversity may have been underestimated. Only five to seven AZD1222 recipients were SARS-CoV-2 seropositive at baseline, limiting conclusions about previously exposed vaccinees. Because no day 14 peak-response samples were available, the repertoires could be characterized only after the peak T cell response. The whole spike protein was spanned by vaccine-associated CD4 TCRs, and dominant responses were seen in regions 160-218 and 743-854. Spike-specific TCR breadth and depth rose significantly after two AZD1222 doses compared with day 0 and with MenACWY recipients. Epitopes outside the regions mutated in the B.1.351 and B.1.1.7 variants were reportedly recognized by nearly half of the unique spike-specific TCRs. The 56-69-year group was small, and its depth increase did not reach significance, likely because of low power.

The CDR3 regions of human TCRbeta chains were analyzed by immunosequencing. As for the authors' bioinformatics: Repertoire TCRs were checked for matches against a reference library of SARS-CoV-2-specific TCRs that had been generated using the MIRA antigen-specificity platform. Breadth was defined as the fraction of unique TCRs that were SARS-CoV-2-associated. Depth was defined as the fraction of total T cells that were SARS-CoV-2-associated. Using the MIRA data, each spike-specific TCR was assigned both to the spike region to which the TCR was reactive and to a CD4 or CD8 class. Log10-transformed breadth and depth values were compared by one-way ANOVA with Sidak's multiple comparisons tests. This immuneACCESS table, as held by TCRdb, lists in-frame sequences with V and J called but not all clones. Of the missing ones, under half trace to an unresolved V gene in checked studies; the others have no known cause. V and J calls and clone size are those listed in that table; D and trimming were worked out from the DNA. This sample gives about 110,000 clones in total; less than 95% of them show up just once. The biggest ten clones account for 2.5% to 3% of the sample.

Regarding this clone: Its antigen is not yet known. No clone much larger than this one lies a single base away; base qualities are absent.

CDR1 and CDR2 are read off the germline V gene as SGHNT and YENEEA. Between the V and J ends, shortened by 3 bases and 10 bases respectively, the junction contains 13 bases. The cysteine opens and the phenylalanine closes a CDR3 of 13 amino acids. Solely the CDR3 DNA is kept, with 39 bases framed from the first base. The time point label here, explained by the study, means: about 28 days (+/-7) after the second vaccine dose. AZD1222 recipients with second doses at about 4 weeks or about 12 weeks were pooled, because spike-specific TCR depth and breadth did not differ between schedules. Samples from vaccinated people were obtained from the UK trials COV001 and COV002, which included a single-blind randomized controlled phase 2/3 trial of AZD1222 (ChAdOx1 nCoV-19) in healthy adults. For TCRbeta chain sequencing, PBMC samples from trial participants were taken at day 0 and at day 28 after the second dose.

The input for sequencing was peripheral blood, taken 28 days after the second AZD1222 dose. The receptor was isolated from an adult who received the AZD1222 COVID-19 vaccine. The chain uses TRBV11-3 and TRBJ2-1, with no confident D gene call. The nucleotide sequence is given as TGTGCCAGCAGCTTTCTCTTGTCCGGGGAGCAGTTCTTC. Its amino acids are CASSFLLSGEQFF.